These 26 T cell receptor beta chains share one sample of origin, sequenced in a study of read filtering for tumor transcriptome and immune sequencing. From about 400 ng of RNA, a library with molecular barcoded alpha/delta and beta/gamma adaptors was made. TCRdb re-called the reads with MiXCR, one entry per CDR3 protein. The sample holds about 130,000 distinct CDR3 sequences, 10% to 15% seen once. Specimen: a population of CD138-negative cells sorted from bone marrow. Receptors were obtained from a donor at least 40 years old with multiple myeloma.

This clonotype was detected many times. The chain links TRBV3-1 to TRBJ2-3; D ambiguous. The CDR3 is made up of 14 amino acids. Looked up from germline, CDR1 is LGHDT and CDR2 is YNNKEL (reference sequence). The V and J ends lost 2 bases and 3 bases respectively, with 9 bases between them. The CDR3 DNA reads as TGTGCCAGCAGCCAATCAAGCCGTACAGATACGCAGTATTTT. Protein product: CASSQSSRTDTQYF.

This clonotype was detected many times. The chain joins TRBV27 to TRBJ2-1, with 9 bases that match TRBD2. Trimming at V came to 3 bases and at J to 10 bases, leaving 7 bases not matched to a gene. The CDR3 sequence is 14 residues long. The V gene's germline CDR1 is MNHEY and CDR2 SMNVEV (reference sequence). In nucleotides, the CDR3 is TGTGCCAGCAGTTTGGGGACTAGCTACCGGGAGCAGTTCTTC. This codes for CASSLGTSYREQFF.

This clonotype appeared many times. The V and J genes are TRBV7-8 and TRBJ1-5, with a tentative D call TRBD1 (6 bases). Per the germline V gene, CDR1 is SGHVS and CDR2 is FQNEAQ. The CDR3 consists of 17 residues. V lost 4 bases and J lost 2, with 18 bases in between. The CDR3 is CASSWRFGGQGNQPQHF. CDR3 bases: TGTGCCAGCAGCTGGAGGTTTGGGGGGCAAGGCAATCAGCCCCAGCATTTT.

This clonotype has a count of ten or more. The chain combines TRBV6-6 with TRBJ2-7, with a weak D call TRBD2 (5 bases). V gave up 6 bases and J gave up 6 bases, with 12 bases separating them. CDR3 size: 12 residues. Germline V gives CDR1 MNHNY, CDR2 SVGAGI (reference sequence). Here the CDR3 DNA reads TGTGCCAGCAGCCAGGACTTCTCCGAGCAGTACTTC. Amino acid sequence: CASSQDFSEQYF.

The V call is TRBV11-2, the J call TRBJ2-1; D might be TRBD1 (6 bases). Trimming left V 3 bases short and J 5 bases short, with 14 bases between. From germline, CDR1 is SGHAT and CDR2 FQNNGV. The CDR3 is 15 amino acids. The CDR3: CASSFGAGDNNEQFF. CDR3 in DNA: TGTGCCAGCAGCTTTGGGGCAGGGGATAACAATGAGCAGTTCTTC.

The chain uses TRBV19 and TRBJ2-6; D gene unclear. Germline CDR1 is LNHDA and CDR2 is SQIVND (reference sequence). The CDR3 is 15 residues long. V dropped 0 bases and J dropped 0 bases, with 3 bases sitting between them. The CDR3 nucleotides read TGTGCCAGTAGTATAGACAGCTCTGGGGCCAACGTCCTGACTTTC. As protein: CASSIDSSGANVLTF. The full variable domain, in which reference TRBV19 and TRBJ2-6 provide the parts outside the CDR3, is DGGITQSPKYLFRKEGQNVTLSCEQNLNHDAMYWYRQDPGQGLRLIYYSQIVNDFQKGDIAEGYSVSREKKESFPLTVTSAQKNPTAFYLCASSIDSSGANVLTFGAGSRLTVL.

This clonotype was recorded at least ten times. The J gene is TRBJ2-6, the V gene TRBV7-9; TRBD1 agrees at 8 bases. CDR3 size: 16 residues. V was pared by 4 bases and J by 4 bases, with 6 bases of the junction left unmatched. Germline assignment: CDR1 SEHNR and CDR2 FQNEAQ (reference sequence). CDR3 in DNA: TGTGCCAGCAGCTCAACGGACAGGGTCGGGGCCAACGTCCTGACTTTC. This sequence encodes CASSSTDRVGANVLTF.

The chain has TRBV18 and TRBJ2-3, with D possibly being TRBD2 (5 bases). Per germline, CDR1 KGHSH and CDR2 LQKENI. The CDR3 extends over 17 amino acids. V dropped 4 bases and J dropped 4 bases, with 21 bases sitting between them. DNA for the CDR3: TGTGCCAGCTCACTCCAAAGCGGACGGGCGGGTCCAGATACGCAGTATTTT. Encoded protein: CASSLQSGRAGPDTQYF. The full variable domain, in which reference TRBV18 and TRBJ2-3 provide the parts outside the CDR3, is NAGVMQNPRHLVRRRGQEARLRCSPMKGHSHVYWYRQLPEEGLKFMVYLQKENIIDESGMPKERFSAEFPKEGPSILRIQQVVRGDSAAYFCASSLQSGRAGPDTQYFGPGTRLTVL.

This clonotype was seen at least ten times. J is TRBJ2-5 and V is TRBV20-1, with D possibly being TRBD1 (6 bases). Germline CDR1 and CDR2: DFQATT and SNEGSKA (reference sequence). The CDR3 covers 12 residues. Trimming removed 0 bases from V and 5 bases from J, with 7 bases in between. CDR3 region: CSAREGGETQYF. CDR3 nucleotides: TGCAGTGCTAGAGAAGGGGGTGAGACCCAGTACTTC.

There are many counts of this clonotype. The genes are TRBV19 and TRBJ2-1, with D possibly being TRBD1 or TRBD2 (5 bases each). V was trimmed by 8 bases and J by 10 bases, leaving 12 bases between them. Per germline, CDR1 LNHDA and CDR2 SQIVND (reference sequence). The CDR3 contains 11 residues. CDR3 in amino acids: CASAGGGEQFF. The CDR3 DNA reads TGTGCCAGTGCAGGTGGGGGAGAGCAGTTCTTC.

This clonotype was seen at least ten times. The chain uses TRBV10-3 and TRBJ1-5; possibly TRBD1 for D (6 bases). The CDR3 loop spans 13 amino acids. V shed 7 bases and J shed 5 bases, with 12 bases lying between them. CDR1 ENHRY and CDR2 SYGVKD come from the germline V gene. CDR3 coding DNA: TGTGCCATCACTCCAGGGGTTGATCAGCCCCAGCATTTT. The encoded protein is CAITPGVDQPQHF.

This clonotype was picked up a small number of times. The V gene is TRBV13, the J gene TRBJ1-3; TRBD1 might be the D (5 bases). Deletions cut 1 base from V and 0 bases from J, with 10 bases between. CDR1 and CDR2 from the germline V gene are PRHDT and FYEKMQ (reference sequence). This CDR3 contains 16 residues. In DNA form, the CDR3 reads TGTGCCAGCAGCTTAGTCGCTGGGACCTCTGGAAACACCATATATTTT. Its protein is CASSLVAGTSGNTIYF.

Ten or more counts support this clonotype. The V and J genes are TRBV5-1 and TRBJ2-2, with D possibly being TRBD1 (6 bases). Germline V gene sequence: CDR1 SGHRS, CDR2 YFSETQ. Trimming took 2 bases from V and 3 from J, leaving 11 bases between them. This CDR3 spans 15 amino acids. This chain's CDR3 is CASSFSPGDTGELFF. The CDR3, as DNA: TGCGCCAGCAGCTTCAGCCCAGGGGACACCGGGGAGCTGTTTTTT.

This clonotype occurred a few times. A much larger clonotype is one base distant, so this may be a read error. V usage is TRBV5-1 and J usage is TRBJ1-1; D might be TRBD1 (5 bases). This CDR3 contains 14 residues. Germline V gives CDR1 SGHRS, CDR2 YFSETQ. CDR3 in amino acids: CASSLLGGNTKAFF. CDR3 in DNA: TGCGCCAGCAGCTTGTTGGGGGGGAACACTAAAGCTTTCTTT.

This clonotype has a count of ten or more. The rearrangement joins TRBV29-1 to TRBJ2-3; 8 nucleotides match TRBD2. Germline trimming cut 5 bases from V and 0 bases from J; bases unmatched to any gene: 7. Germline assignment: CDR1 SQVTM and CDR2 ANQGSEA. The CDR3 runs to 15 residues. CDR3 loop: CSVSFSGASTDTQYF. CDR3 bases: TGCAGCGTTTCCTTTAGCGGGGCTAGCACAGATACGCAGTATTTT.

This clonotype has ten or more counts. The genes are TRBV5-1 and TRBJ2-2; D is perhaps TRBD1 or TRBD2 (5 bases each). This CDR3 has 15 amino acids. CDR1 is SGHRS, CDR2 YFSETQ, per germline. The germline V and J ends were trimmed by 0 bases and 4 bases, with 10 bases remaining between them. CDR3 bases: TGCGCCAGCAGCTTGGCCGACGGGGCCACCGGGGAGCTGTTTTTT. Its protein product is CASSLADGATGELFF.

There are many counts of this clonotype. The chain has TRBV19 and TRBJ2-6; 10 positions match TRBD1. Looked up from germline, CDR1 is LNHDA and CDR2 is SQIVND (reference sequence). The CDR3 extends over 17 amino acids. Trimming at V came to 7 bases and at J to 0 bases, leaving 6 bases not matched to a gene. CDR3 sequence (DNA): TGTGCCAGTAATTTGGGACAGGGGTTCTCTGGGGCCAACGTCCTGACTTTC. Encoded protein: CASNLGQGFSGANVLTF.

This clonotype was seen at least ten times. The chain uses TRBV3-1 and TRBJ2-1; 12 nucleotides agree with TRBD2. Germline trimming cut 4 bases from V and 2 bases from J; bases unmatched to any gene: 3. This CDR3 is 16 amino acids long. The V gene's germline CDR1 is LGHDT and CDR2 YNNKEL (reference sequence). The CDR3 region is CASSPSGGAAYNEQFF. CDR3 coding DNA: TGTGCCAGCAGCCCTAGCGGGGGGGCCGCCTACAATGAGCAGTTCTTC.

Worth noting for this clonotype: At one end the junction does not follow the germline gene, possibly because of a read error. V usage is TRBV6-6 and J usage is TRBJ2-2; TRBD1 or TRBD2 may be the D gene (5 bases each). The CDR3 is made up of 16 amino acids. Germline CDR1 and CDR2: MNHNY and SVGAGI (reference sequence). The CDR3 region is CASSLTGPTNTGELLF. Here the CDR3 DNA reads TGTGCCAGCAGTCTGACGGGACCGACTAACACCGGGGAGCTGCTTTTT.

This clonotype was counted only a few times. This sequence joins TRBV24-1 and TRBJ2-3; TRBD2 matches 12 bases. The CDR3 runs to 17 residues. Unmatched junction bases numbered 11, after V lost 4 bases and J lost 7 bases. From germline, CDR1 is KGHDR and CDR2 SFDVKD. Written as DNA, the CDR3 is TGTGCCACCAGTGACTCGACTAGCGGGAGCGGTCGAAATACGCAGTATTTT. Translation gives CATSDSTSGSGRNTQYF.

This chain joins TRBV9 and TRBJ1-1; D may be TRBD1 (6 bases). Trimming shortened V by 0 bases and J by 4 bases, and 10 bases separated the two germline ends. The CDR3 totals 14 residues. Germline V gene lookup returns CDR1 SGDLS and CDR2 YYNGEE. CDR3 in DNA: TGTGCCAGCAGCGTAGCGGGGGCCGGCACTGAAGCTTTCTTT. It codes for CASSVAGAGTEAFF.

This clonotype was counted many times. V and J are TRBV7-9 and TRBJ1-4; a weak D match, TRBD1 (5 bases). Trimming removed 7 bases from V and 7 bases from J, with 19 bases in between. Germline lookup yields CDR1 SEHNR and CDR2 FQNEAQ (reference sequence). The CDR3 spans 15 residues. DNA of the CDR3: TGTGCCAGCACCGTAGGCGGGCAGGGTGGTGAAAAACTGTTTTTT. This codes for CASTVGGQGGEKLFF.

As for this clonotype: A much larger clonotype is one base distant, so this may be a read error. This chain joins TRBV6-1 and TRBJ2-2, with no clear D. Germline CDR1 reads MNHNS; CDR2 reads SASEGT. The CDR3 runs 15 residues. Trimming cost V 11 bases and J 5 bases, with 21 bases left between them. The CDR3 sequence is CACMRSLGATGELFF. For the CDR3, the DNA is TGTGCCTGCATGAGGTCCTTGGGCGCGACCGGGGAGCTGTTTTTT.

Turning to this clonotype: Relative to the germline gene, one junction end is altered; a read error may explain this. This chain connects TRBV27 to TRBJ2-3; 12 bases align to TRBD2. The CDR3 runs 17 residues. Germline CDR1 and CDR2: MNHEY and SMNVEV (reference sequence). CDR3 residues: CASSFMGLAGRADTQCF. The CDR3 nucleotides read TGTGCCAGCAGTTTCATGGGACTAGCGGGCCGAGCTGATACGCAGTGTTTT.

This clonotype appeared many times. The chain links TRBV19 to TRBJ2-7; D remains unclear. V was cut by 3 bases and J by 0 bases, with 6 bases left in between. The germline V gene has CDR1 LNHDA and CDR2 SQIVND (reference sequence). This CDR3 contains 13 residues. DNA for the CDR3: TGTGCCAGTAGTATGCCGGTCTCCTACGAGCAGTACTTC. Translating it yields CASSMPVSYEQYF.

Note on this clonotype: A much larger clone sits a single nucleotide away, making a read error possible. The rearrangement joins TRBV9 to TRBJ2-1; 9 nucleotides match TRBD1. The CDR3 runs 14 residues. Germline CDR1 is SGDLS and CDR2 is YYNGEE. The chain's CDR3 is CASCVGTGFDEQFF. CDR3 nucleotides: TGTGCCAGCTGCGTAGGGACAGGGTTCGATGAGCAGTTCTTC.